Below, one T cell receptor (beta chain) is given with its context. This record belongs to a study of blood T cell repertoires in COVID-19. In the study overall: Both acute and convalescent COVID-19 samples were obtained from the United States, Italy and Spain.

How the authors handled the data: Nucleated cell counts were estimated from reference gene primer amplification. TCRdb keeps only in-frame clones here, not all; method: immunoSEQ multiplex PCR. V, J and clone size are taken as reported in that table, and D and trimming were inferred from the DNA itself. Here the sample spans about 310,000 clones, around 87% being singletons. The CDR3 sequence is 17 residues long. V lost 4 bases to trimming and J lost 10 bases; unmatched junction nucleotides: 15. CDR1 and CDR2 (germline): MNHEY, SMNVEV (reference sequence). This receptor was identified in a man aged 50-59 years with active or convalescent COVID-19. V gene TRBV27 combines with J gene TRBJ1-4; 10 positions match TRBD1. The sample comprised peripheral blood. CDR3 in amino acids: CASSYLGQGPFEGKLFF. CDR3 coding DNA: TGTGCCAGCAGTTATTTGGGACAGGGGCCATTCGAAGGAAAACTGTTTTTT.